This T cell receptor beta chain appears in the sequencing data of a study of blood T cell repertoires in COVID-19. Study-wide context: Spain, Italy and the United States supplied samples that represented acute and convalescent COVID-19.

CDR1 and CDR2 (germline): SGDLS, YYNGEE. The V end lost 0 bases, the J end lost 6 bases, and 13 bases lay between the germline ends. There are 14 residues in the CDR3. Profiling relied on immunoSEQ multiplex PCR, and the TCRdb table lists in-frame clones only, not all of them. The table has 190,000 or so clones, around four fifths seen once. This TCR came from a man between 60 and 75 years old with COVID-19, enrolled during active disease. J is TRBJ2-7 and V is TRBV9; perhaps TRBD2 as D (6 bases). The specimen sequenced was peripheral blood. The CDR3 sequence: CASSVAGEVFEQYF. CDR3 DNA: TGTGCCAGCAGCGTAGCGGGGGAGGTCTTCGAGCAGTACTTC.